This T cell receptor beta chain is from a study of OX40 agonist ivuxolimab in advanced cancers. Across the whole study: Ivuxolimab doses were 0.01, 0.1, 0.3, 1.5, 3 or 10 mg/kg every 2 weeks. Prior anti-PD-1, anti-PD-L1 or anti-CTLA-4 therapy was allowed; roughly 40% had some. General observations from the study: In general, CD8+ T cells held more expanded clones than CD4+ did, on average.

With respect to this clone: The antigen is undetermined.

Sequenced by immunoSEQ multiplex PCR; TCRdb stores in-frame clones only, minus some. The sample records about 48,000 clones, about 83% being singletons. The sequence was collected from an adult with an advanced solid tumor such as melanoma, head and neck, liver or kidney cancer. The sequencing here drew on CD4+ or CD8+ T cells sorted from blood, taken in a trial of the OX40 agonist ivuxolimab.

The CDR3 DNA is TGCGCCAGCAGCTCCGGGACAGGGGGCAATCAGCCCCAGCATTTT. This sequence encodes CASSSGTGGNQPQHF. V usage is TRBV5-1 and J usage is TRBJ1-5; 10 bases map to TRBD1. The CDR3 spans 15 residues. Germline V CDR1 and CDR2: SGHRS, YFSETQ. Unmatched junction bases numbered 2, after V lost 3 bases and J lost 2 bases.